This T cell receptor beta chain was observed in a study of PD-1 blockade in classical Hodgkin lymphoma. At the level of the study: Intravenous delivery of nivolumab at 3 mg/kg to patients occurred every 2 weeks.

Sequenced by immunoSEQ multiplex PCR; TCRdb stores in-frame clones only, minus some. Of around 50,000 clones listed, 85% to 95% were seen once; the top ten hold over 9.5%. This clone was seen a handful of times. Its target is unknown. The CDR3 contains 16 residues. With 5 bases clipped from V and 0 bases from J, the junction kept 8 bases outside the gene matches. Germline values: CDR1 MNHEY, CDR2 SMNVEV (reference sequence). The patients all showed relapse after autologous stem cell transplantation, while their brentuximab vedotin exposure varied. Broader study findings: Newly diagnosed patients had baseline TCR diversity that was reportedly lower than that of healthy donors.

V is TRBV27 and J is TRBJ2-7; 9 nucleotides align to TRBD1. Sequencing was performed on peripheral blood mononuclear cells (PBMCs), taken before the second cycle of nivolumab. This sequence was found in a human donor with classical Hodgkin lymphoma. The CDR3 DNA reads as TGTGCCAGCAGTAGGACGATGACAGGGGGCTCCTACGAGCAGTACTTC. Translated: CASSRTMTGGSYEQYF.